One TCR beta chain is described in this entry. V lost 8 bases, J lost 6 bases, and 26 bases lay in between. Germline V gene data show CDR1 as MDHEN and CDR2 as SYDVKM. This CDR3 region has 16 residues. The sample is drawn from a study of blood T cell repertoires in COVID-19. Across the study: Spain, Italy and the United States supplied samples that represented acute and convalescent COVID-19.

Original analysis: Reference gene primer amplification yielded estimated nucleated cell counts. Assay: immunoSEQ multiplex PCR; the TCRdb copy retains only in-frame clones and omits some. V and J calls and clone size are as listed in that table; D and trimming were resolved from the DNA. The top ten clones hold roughly 8.2% of a sample with approximately 120,000 clones, more than 65% of them seen once. Sequencing was done on a sample of peripheral blood. This chain joins TRBV28 and TRBJ2-7; weak D call: TRBD2 (7 bases). The source of this sequence is an elderly woman with active or convalescent COVID-19. CDR3 sequence reads: CASGGHFAGARREQYF. DNA for the CDR3: TGTGCCAGCGGGGGACATTTTGCGGGAGCCCGACGCGAGCAGTACTTC.